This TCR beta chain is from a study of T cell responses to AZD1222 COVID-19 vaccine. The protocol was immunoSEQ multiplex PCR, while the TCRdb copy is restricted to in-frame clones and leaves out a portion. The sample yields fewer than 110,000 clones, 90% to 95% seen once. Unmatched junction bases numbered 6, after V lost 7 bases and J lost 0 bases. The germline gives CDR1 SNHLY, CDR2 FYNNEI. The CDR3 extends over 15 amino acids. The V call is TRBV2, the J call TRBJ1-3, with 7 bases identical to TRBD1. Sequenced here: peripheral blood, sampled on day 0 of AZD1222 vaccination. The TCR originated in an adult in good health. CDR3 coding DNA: TGTGCCAGCACCCTGGACAGGACCTCTGGAAACACCATATATTTT. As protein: CASTLDRTSGNTIYF. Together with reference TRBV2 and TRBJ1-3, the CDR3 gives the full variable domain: EPEVTQTPSHQVTQMGQEVILRCVPISNHLYFYWYRQILGQKVEFLVSFYNNEISEKSEIFDDQFSVERPDGSNFTLKIRSTKLEDSAMYFCASTLDRTSGNTIYFGEGSWLTVV.